Given below is one T cell receptor (beta chain) in context. J lost 4 bases, V lost 1 base, and 8 bases had no gene match. The CDR3 contains 17 residues. The V gene's germline CDR1 is SGHDN and CDR2 FVKESK. The repertoire was sequenced with immunoSEQ multiplex PCR; TCRdb's copy has only in-frame clones and lacks some. The profile shows tens of thousands of clones, 60% to 85% of them singletons. These data come from a study of early stage breast cancer tumors. The sequenced sample consisted of blood. This rearrangement joins TRBV14 to TRBJ1-2; 11 bases agree with TRBD1. This clonotype was sampled from a person aged 25 to 40 with breast cancer. For the CDR3, the DNA is TGTGCCAGCAGCCAAGTACGAGGGACAGGGGGACTCTATGGCTACACCTTC. Its protein is CASSQVRGTGGLYGYTF.